This TCR beta chain was recovered during a study of shared T cell receptors in the human thymus. Measured with immunoSEQ multiplex PCR; TCRdb has only the in-frame clones, and not every one. The table lists about 380,000 clones, around 93% of them singletons. Germline loops: CDR1 SGHRS, CDR2 YFSETQ. The CDR3 is made up of 13 amino acids. The V segment lost 5 bases and the J segment 6 bases; nucleotides outside the gene matches: 4. Material: thymocytes. The chain employs TRBV5-1 and TRBJ2-7, with TRBD2 identical over 11 bases. This TCR came from a human donor. CDR3: CASRLAGEGEQYF. The CDR3 nucleotides read TGCGCCAGCAGACTAGCGGGAGAGGGCGAGCAGTACTTC.